This T cell receptor (beta chain) originates from a study of cytomegalovirus exposure and HLA in healthy donors (dated by TCRdb to 2017 to 2019). Looking at the study overall: An earlier analysis of several hundred of the donors reported 276 Gb of sequence data and 117 million unique TCR beta sequences obtained from some 170 million T cells. Both class I and class II loci were covered by HLA typing, at four-digit resolution. Roughly five DR-DQ haplotypes were handled as single units for association and clustering, since linkage in the cohort was strong. Typing coverage differed by locus: A, B, C, DRB1 and DQB1 were typed in roughly 629-640 donors, DQA1 in about 510, DPA1 in around 580, and DPB1 in just under 490. The later analysis used no new phenotypic data to find candidate immune exposures, relying instead on TCR beta sequences and their occurrence across donors. High-throughput TCR immunosequencing, statistical association of individual TCRs with disease status, and machine learning were combined to predict cytomegalovirus infection status. A separate validation cohort of roughly 130 different subjects was used in addition to the roughly 640-subject first cohort. A later analysis re-analyzed previously published TCR beta repertoires from roughly 630 donors and added high-resolution HLA genotyping to study TCR occurrence patterns. Across approximately 400 genotyped donors of the cohort, an average of roughly 230,000 unique TCR beta nucleotide sequences per donor were sequenced, and roughly 20% of those sequences were non-productive. All discovery cohort repertoires had been generated on a single sequencing platform. An earlier analysis of 587 of the donors used high-throughput TCR beta sequencing to judge whether each TCR beta V gene segment behaved as functional or pseudogenic. Genome-wide SNP genotypes for about three fifths of the roughly 700 donors were used in a later genetic analysis, which treated that subset as a discovery cohort. The study used immunosequencing to profile the T cell repertoires of some 600 subjects and linked those repertoires to cytomegalovirus serostatus. The study aimed to test whether signatures of past pathogen exposure could be identified by cataloging public T cell receptors. The genetic ancestry cluster associated with self-reported Caucasian donors included 81% of the roughly 380 genotyped donors. An early release that covered about 600 HLA-typed donors contained around 300 gigabases of sequencing data and 85 million to 100 million unique TCR sequences. Donor age, sex, ethnicity and CMV serostatus were collected together with the repertoire data. The study at large found these results: According to a later analysis, TCR association rates differed among HLA loci, with DRB1 alleles showing the most associated TCRs and HLA-C alleles showing the fewest. Fewer than 20 rarely observed V segments, including chromosome 9 orphons, were excluded from the earlier analysis of approximately 500 of the donors because counts were too low. Strong co-occurrence of HLA alleles, especially DR and DQ, made assigning TCR associations to individual alleles difficult. Immune exposure information for the cohort was limited to CMV serostatus. Compared with equally common non-associated chains, HLA-associated TCR beta chains in a later analysis were more clonally expanded and had lower generation probabilities. A cluster of highly shared sequence variants was judged likely to represent a technical artifact of the sequencing pipeline. Correlated functional status among segregating V segments might reflect linkage disequilibrium, but an unknown experimental factor could not be ruled out. In both the original and validation cohorts, the classifier was reported to diagnose cytomegalovirus status with high specificity and sensitivity. Because HLA typing was unavailable for some donors at each locus, only the typed subset was used in association tests. In a later genetic analysis, fewer N-insertions in productive TCRs were reported among donors in an Asian-associated ancestry cluster than the 666-donor mean. A further reported finding was that TCR beta sequences accurately predicted the HLA-A and HLA-B alleles for most subjects in the first cohort. In this cohort, only TCR beta chains were sequenced, and detectable features were limited by the absence of alpha or paired-chain data. A total of 150 or so TCR beta chains were listed by the study as associated with cytomegalovirus. The authors suggested that the approach could potentially be extended to other disease states and immunological phenotypes. According to a later analysis, most CMV-associated TCR beta chains appeared to be HLA-restricted, and the HLA associations seemed to be driven largely by CMV exposure. At a false discovery rate of 0.05, a later analysis linked 16,000 or so TCR beta sequences to specific HLA alleles. Several of the top co-occurrence clusters appeared to be linked to parvovirus B19, influenza, CMV and Epstein-Barr virus, according to a later analysis. While some public TCRs were present in many individuals, most TCR sequences turned up only very rarely across donors. Sequencing depth was assumed to be roughly uniform across donors in the presence/absence analyses, though that assumption may not hold. V-gene and J-gene trimming of TCR beta chains was associated with a missense DCLRE1C variant in a later genetic analysis, and the association was replicated in an independent cohort. The 87-base-pair reads could not distinguish some IMGT-functional V segments, including TRBV6-2 and TRBV6-3, so those segments were excluded. In vitro tests confirmed that a few of the cytomegalovirus-associated TCR beta chains recognize cytomegalovirus antigens. In an earlier analysis of about 600 of the donors, most TCR beta V segments appeared in productive rearrangements about 90% or about 30% of the time, broadly matching IMGT annotations.

The cohort comprised fewer than 750 healthy bone marrow donors. Cohort members were all nominally healthy when sampled, although unrecorded immune exposures were likely present. The donor tested CMV seropositive, placing the donor among the 289 seropositive members of the cohort. A peripheral blood sample was collected from each donor, and TCR beta sequencing was performed on peripheral blood mononuclear cells. The Qiagen DNeasy Blood Extraction Kit was used to extract genomic DNA from the blood cell samples. From the cysteine through the phenylalanine, the CDR3 covers 14 amino acids. Only the CDR3 region is kept as DNA, spanning 42 bases read in frame from base 1. CDR1 and CDR2 (MNHNS, SASEGT) derive from the germline V gene. The germline V and J ends show losses of 3 bases and 2 bases respectively, and no gene match explains 3 bases of the junction. Notes on this clone: Its recognized antigen is unknown. Base qualities are not recorded, but no much larger clone differs from it by a single base.

Library preparation employed the immunoSEQ multiplex PCR assay. For the multiplex PCR, a mixture combining 60 forward primers for TCR Vbeta segments and 13 reverse primers for TCR Jbeta segments was used. Amplification of the CDR3 region of rearranged TCR beta genes was performed with a multiplex PCR assay on genomic DNA. The Illumina HiSeq System was used to sequence the amplified TCR beta libraries as 87-base-pair reads. The study's processing was this. In a later analysis, approximately 74 million unique TCR beta chains were counted across the approximately 640 repertoires, and roughly 11 million of these chains were shared by at least two donors. A nearest-neighbor algorithm error-corrected the raw reads and collapsed the reads into unique sequences, merging closely related sequences to remove PCR and sequencing errors. V, D and J gene segments were assigned by aligning CDR3 sequences to IMGT reference sequences. For a sequence to be retained, a match of at least six nucleotides was required to both a V gene segment and a J gene segment. A rearrangement counted as productive if the CDR3 had no stop codons and remained in frame with V and J, and every other rearrangement counted as non-productive. CDR3 was defined according to IMGT convention as the region running from the second conserved V-encoded cysteine to the conserved J-encoded phenylalanine. The earlier analysis of some 540 of the donors excluded any sequence lacking an unambiguous match to a single V gene segment. In an earlier analysis of approximately 500 of the donors, a V segment was called functional when productive rearrangements were above 56.7%, and segregating when the standard deviation between donors exceeded 5%. A statistical classification framework was developed to diagnose cytomegalovirus status using the catalog of TCR beta chain sequences. V and J gene assignment, in a later analysis, came from comparing TCR nucleotide sequences with IMGT/GENE-DB human TR gene sequences. In a later analysis, CDR3 sequences and most-parsimonious VDJ recombination scenarios were assigned using the TCRdist pipeline. In a later analysis, every TCR beta chain was defined by the combination of its CDR3 amino acid sequence and its V-gene family, and reads without a unique V-gene family were dropped. As a way to deal with suspected cross-contamination and a sequencing artifact, a later analysis dropped approximately 570 nucleotide sequences that were highly shared and had low generation probability. A later analysis calculated a clonal expansion index for each public chain from normalized within-repertoire ranks of inferred template counts. In a later analysis, generation probabilities were computed with a VDJ recombination model fitted to out-of-frame rearrangements, and the resulting probabilities were checked against IGoR. In a later analysis, hypergeometric tests were used to score TCR-TCR, TCR-HLA and TCR-CMV co-occurrence, with a repertoire-size bias correction applied to TCR pairs. To estimate false discovery rates, a later analysis permuted the HLA or CMV assignments 20 times. In a later analysis, co-occurring TCRs were grouped using DBSCAN, and TCRdist sequence similarity was added for clustering within HLA-allele-positive subsets. Co-occurrence clustering excluded repertoires with fewer than 30,000 or more than 120,000 public chains, plus five with anomalous nucleotide sharing. In TCRdb, the immuneACCESS table is reduced to in-frame sequences with V and J assigned. These tables do not hold every clone; where another copy was compared, an unresolved V gene accounts for under half, and the others remain unexplained. The D gene and trimming were derived from the DNA, and the V and J assignments and clone size from that table. The sample profile shows 150,000 or so clones; 65% to 90% of them were found once. Roughly 6.5% of the sample goes to the ten largest clones.

This receptor was obtained from a man aged 45 to 65 in good health and CMV-seropositive. Sequenced input: PBMCs. Recombination joined TRBV6-1 with TRBJ2-5, and 7 bases in between align with TRBD2. The DNA sequence is as follows: TGTGCCAGCAGTGACGGCGGGGGTCAAGAGACCCAGTACTTC. It specifies CASSDGGGQETQYF.